A single sample is the source of the 31 T cell receptor beta chains below, sequenced in a study of tumor and adjacent non-tumor tissue in lung cancer. Three rounds of nested PCR, following a modified ARM-PCR protocol, produced the TCRbeta library. TCRdb itself ran the multiplex PCR reads through MiXCR, one entry per CDR3 protein. The top ten clones hold about a sixth of a sample with 75,000 to 100,000 distinct CDR3 sequences, 65% to 75% of them seen once. The template was RNA from unsorted bulk tissue. Sample: lung tumor tissue. These receptors all come from a man in his fifties or sixties with non-small cell lung cancer.

V gene TRBV28 combines with J gene TRBJ1-5, with D possibly being TRBD1 (6 bases). From germline, CDR1 is MDHEN and CDR2 SYDVKM. This CDR3 is built from 14 residues. V dropped 11 bases and J dropped 6 bases, with 20 bases sitting between them. The DNA for the CDR3 is TGTGCCGGCACTTTTAGCGGGGGGGCTCAGCCCCAGCATTTT. Protein product: CAGTFSGGAQPQHF.

In this sample, this clonotype turned up many times. The rearrangement links TRBV28 to TRBJ2-7, with D perhaps matching TRBD1 (5 bases). The CDR3 is 15 amino acids. Per the germline V gene, CDR1 is MDHEN and CDR2 is SYDVKM. Trimming took 8 bases from V and 3 from J, leaving 20 bases between them. The CDR3 nucleotides read TGTGCCAGCGCCCCGTGGGGCGCTACAAGCTACGAGCAGTACTTC. Protein product: CASAPWGATSYEQYF.

This rearrangement joins TRBV11-2 to TRBJ1-2; the D is unclear. Germline V CDR1 and CDR2: SGHAT, FQNNGV. The V end lost 11 bases, the J end lost 8 bases, and 21 bases lay between the germline ends. The CDR3 contains 13 residues. CDR3 sequence reads: CAGGLSRKTGYTF. As DNA, the CDR3 is TGTGCCGGCGGCTTATCGAGAAAAACAGGCTACACCTTC.

In the case of this clonotype: Just one base apart from a much larger clone, this may be a read error. The chain combines TRBV2 with TRBJ1-1; tentatively, D is TRBD1 (6 bases). This CDR3 comprises 10 residues. The germline V gene has CDR1 SNHLY and CDR2 FYNNEI. The CDR3 loop is CATQQGEVFF. The CDR3 nucleotides are TGTGCCACCCAACAGGGCGAAGTTTTCTTT.

As concerns this clonotype: Possible read error: a much larger clone is one base away. This chain joins TRBV28 and TRBJ2-7; no clear D gene. The CDR3 runs to 13 residues. V was pared by 1 base and J by 3 bases, with 7 bases between. The germline V gene has CDR1 MDHEN and CDR2 SYDVKM. CDR3 in amino acids: CASSLLGSYEQYF. The CDR3 region has the DNA TGTGCCAGCAGTTTATTGGGAAGCTACGAGCAGTACTTC.

The genes are TRBV2 and TRBJ2-2; 7 bases align to TRBD2. V lost 2 bases to trimming and J lost 1 base; unmatched junction nucleotides: 1. Germline V gene data show CDR1 as SNHLY and CDR2 as FYNNEI. The CDR3 sequence is 15 residues long. Here the CDR3 reads CASSEIAGNTGELFF. CDR3 in DNA: TGTGCCAGCAGTGAAATAGCGGGGAACACCGGGGAGCTGTTTTTT.

This clonotype has a single count. In this CDR3 the conserved last residue, phenylalanine or tryptophan, is missing, so a read error is likely. This chain joins TRBV6-6 and TRBJ2-2; D might be TRBD1 (5 bases). The CDR3 totals 13 residues. From germline, CDR1 is MNHNY and CDR2 SVGAGI (reference sequence). DNA of the CDR3: TGTACCAGCAGCCTGACAGTCACCGGGGAGCTGTTTTTA. The encoded protein is CTSSLTVTGELFL.

Comments on this clonotype: A much larger clone sits a single nucleotide away, making a read error possible. The rearrangement links TRBV14 to TRBJ2-5; tentatively, D is TRBD2 (6 bases). The CDR3 extends over 11 amino acids. Per germline, CDR1 SGHDN and CDR2 FVKESK. The CDR3 DNA reads TGTGCCACCAGCCAAGCGGGGACCCAGTACTTC. Amino acids: CATSQAGTQYF.

V and J are TRBV30 and TRBJ2-1, with TRBD1 matching 7 bases. V was clipped by 2 bases and J by 6 bases; unmatched bases: 13. The CDR3 spans 16 residues. CDR1 is GTSNPN and CDR2 is SVGIG in the germline V gene (reference sequence). The chain's CDR3 is CAWSITGIGGLNEQFF. CDR3 nucleotide sequence: TGTGCCTGGAGTATCACCGGGATAGGGGGCCTCAATGAGCAGTTCTTC.

With regard to this clonotype: One end of the junction does not line up with germline, which may come from a read error. This sequence joins TRBV12-5 and TRBJ2-6, with D perhaps matching TRBD1 (5 bases). The CDR3 runs 15 residues. The germline CDR1 and CDR2 sequences are LGHNT and FRNRAP. In DNA form, the CDR3 reads TGTGCTAGTGTACAAGGGGCGCATGGGGCCAATGTCCTGATTTTC. Its translation is CASVQGAHGANVLIF.

As concerns this clonotype: One end of the junction fails to match germline, which may point to a read error. This chain uses TRBV4-3 with TRBJ2-1; 10 positions agree with TRBD2. The germline gives CDR1 LGHNA, CDR2 YSLEER. The length of the CDR3 is 16 residues. The CDR3, as DNA: TGCGCCAGCAGCCAACTAACTAGCGGGGCATACAATGAGCGGTTCTTC. Encoded protein: CASSQLTSGAYNERFF.

This clonotype was seen more than once but under ten times. With a much larger clone just one base away, this may be a read error. The chain couples TRBV11-2 to TRBJ2-1, with D possibly being TRBD2 (5 bases). CDR3 length: 15 residues. Trimming removed 2 bases from V and 6 bases from J, with 14 bases in between. The germline V gene encodes CDR1 SGHAT and CDR2 FQNNGV. The CDR3 DNA reads as TGTGCCAGCAGCTTAATGACACTAGGGCCCAATGAGCAGTTCTTC. Encoded protein: CASSLMTLGPNEQFF. Using reference TRBV11-2 and TRBJ2-1 for the parts outside the CDR3, the full variable domain is EAGVAQSPRYKIIEKRQSVAFWCNPISGHATLYWYQQILGQGPKLLIQFQNNGVVDDSQLPKDRFSAERLKGVDSTLKIQPAKLEDSAVYLCASSLMTLGPNEQFFGPGTRLTVL.

This clonotype was counted ten times or more. The chain recombines TRBV6-5 with TRBJ1-6; possible D gene TRBD1, 6 bases. The CDR3 runs to 15 residues. V was clipped by 3 bases and J by 8 bases, with 14 bases between them. The V gene's germline CDR1 is MNHEY and CDR2 SVGAGI. The DNA of the CDR3 is TGTGCCAGCAGTTATGCAGGGACAAGGGATTCACCCCTCCACTTT. It yields the protein CASSYAGTRDSPLHF.

This clonotype was picked up many times. The chain carries TRBV12-3 or TRBV12-4 and TRBJ1-5; D remains ambiguous. The CDR3 has 14 residues. Trimming cost V 3 bases and J 3 bases, with 9 bases left between them. CDR3 region: CASSFSGNNQPQHF. The CDR3 DNA sequence: TGTGCCAGCAGTTTTTCAGGTAACAATCAGCCCCAGCATTTT.

The gene calls are TRBV29-1 and TRBJ2-7, with 9 bases lining up with TRBD1. In germline, CDR1 is SQVTM, CDR2 ANQGSEA. The length of the CDR3 is 16 residues. V shed 0 bases and J 3 bases; nucleotides not matched to a gene: 9. The CDR3 loop is CSVEEKGTGLIYEQYF. CDR3 DNA sequence: TGCAGCGTTGAAGAAAAAGGGACAGGGTTGATCTACGAGCAGTACTTC.

A word on this clonotype: Given the absence of the conserved phenylalanine or tryptophan at the CDR3 end, a read error is likely. No DNA is shown, since the ends of the CDR3 on it are uncertain; the CDR3 is the one TCRdb lists. The chain joins TRBV11-2 to TRBJ2-7. Including both end residues, the CDR3 is 12 amino acids long. The germline V gene encodes CDR1 SGHAT and CDR2 FQNNGV. This chain's CDR3 is CASSLGLHEDYS.

This clonotype is medium-sized (0.01 to 0.1%) in the sample. The gene calls are TRBV29-1 and TRBJ1-1; 7 positions match TRBD1. The CDR3 has 12 amino acids. V was pared by 6 bases and J by 6 bases, with 7 bases of the junction left unmatched. Germline values: CDR1 SQVTM, CDR2 ANQGSEA. CDR3 nucleotide sequence: TGCAGCGTACTACAGGGGCTGGCTGAAGCTTTCTTT. The encoded protein is CSVLQGLAEAFF.

Remarks on this clonotype: A read error may account for a junction end that differs from germline. The chain has TRBV11-2 and TRBJ1-4, with unresolved D. The germline gives CDR1 SGHAT, CDR2 FQNNGV. The CDR3 loop spans 14 amino acids. The CDR3 spells CASSYLGSNKKLFF. Written as DNA, the CDR3 is TGTGCCAGCAGCTACCTGGGGTCTAATAAAAAACTGTTTTTT.

This clonotype was found many times. This chain joins TRBV7-9 and TRBJ2-1; 12 bases are shared with TRBD2. This CDR3 is built from 15 residues. The trim removed 5 bases at V and 9 bases at J, leaving 8 bases unmatched. Germline-derived CDR1 and CDR2 are SEHNR and FQNEAQ (reference sequence). The CDR3, as DNA: TGTGCCAGCAGCCCCCCGGGACTAGCGGGCCGTGAGCAGTTCTTC. Protein: CASSPPGLAGREQFF.

As concerns this clonotype: The CDR3 does not end in the conserved phenylalanine or tryptophan, so this is likely a read error. Because the CDR3's place on the DNA is in doubt, the DNA is left out and the CDR3 is given as listed by TCRdb. The chain recombines TRBV10-1 with TRBJ2-1; the table gives TRBD2 as D, unverified against the DNA. Including both end residues, the CDR3 is 16 amino acids long. The germline V gene encodes CDR1 WNHNN and CDR2 SYGVQD (reference sequence). This CDR3 reads CASSDGLAGVYNEQLL.

As regards this clonotype: One end of the junction does not line up with germline, which may come from a read error. The chain combines TRBV4-1 with TRBJ1-6; D is uncertain. This CDR3 is built from 14 residues. From germline, CDR1 is MGHRA and CDR2 YSYEKL. The CDR3 nucleotides are TGCGCCAACAGCCTAATATGCGGTAATTCACCCCTCCACTTT. As protein: CANSLICGNSPLHF.

To note about this clonotype: It is likely a read error, because the conserved phenylalanine at the end of the CDR3 is missing. No DNA is shown, since the ends of the CDR3 on it are uncertain; the CDR3 is the one TCRdb lists. V and J are TRBV11-2 and TRBJ2-7; the DNA was not compared with TRBD1, the D call given in the table. The CDR3 is made up of 16 amino acids, end residues included. In germline, CDR1 is SGHAT, CDR2 FQNNGV. CDR3 residues: CASNPSATGDYYEQYL.

With regard to this clonotype: Germline is not matched at one junction end, which may reflect a read error. The gene calls are TRBV29-1 and TRBJ2-7; D unclear. The CDR3 is 12 residues long. CDR1 SQVTM and CDR2 ANQGSEA come from the germline V gene. Written as DNA, the CDR3 is TGTAGCTTTGTTACAGAGCCCTACGAGCAGTACTTC. Its translation: CSFVTEPYEQYF.

J is TRBJ1-3 and V is TRBV20-1; a weak D match, TRBD1 (5 bases). The CDR3 consists of 17 residues. Per the germline V gene, CDR1 is DFQATT and CDR2 is SNEGSKA (reference sequence). V lost 3 bases to trimming and J lost 0 bases, with 18 bases between them. CDR3 region: CSARVFTGPPSGNTIYF. For the CDR3, the DNA is TGCAGTGCTAGGGTATTTACAGGCCCACCCTCTGGAAACACCATATATTTT.

Comments on this clonotype: One junction end does not reproduce the germline sequence, and a read error may be involved. This chain connects TRBV4-1 to TRBJ2-2, with TRBD1 matching over 7 bases. From germline, CDR1 is MGHRA and CDR2 YSYEKL. This CDR3 contains 16 residues. CDR3 in DNA: TGCTCCAGCAGTCAAGAATTCGACAGGGCGGCCGGGGAGCTGTTTTTT. This codes for CSSSQEFDRAAGELFF.

A remark on this clonotype: One junction end disagrees with the germline gene, perhaps due to a read error. The rearrangement links TRBV20-1 to TRBJ1-1; 7 bases fit TRBD1. Germline V gene lookup returns CDR1 DFQATT and CDR2 SNEGSKA (reference sequence). The CDR3 sequence is 13 residues long. CDR3 bases: TGCGGTGCCGACAGGGTGACGAACACTGAAGTTTTCTTT. Residues: CGADRVTNTEVFF.

In the case of this clonotype: A junction end diverges from the germline sequence, so it may reflect a read error. This chain links TRBV6-6 with TRBJ2-3, with a possible D match to TRBD1 (6 bases). The CDR3 runs 17 residues. CDR1 and CDR2 from the germline V gene are MNHNY and SVGAGI (reference sequence). CDR3 sequence reads: CASRPYRDTMSIDTQYF. The DNA of the CDR3 is TGTGCCAGCAGGCCATACCGGGACACTATGAGCATAGATACGCAGTATTTT.

As concerns this clonotype: A junction boundary mismatches the germline segment, possibly from a read error. The chain joins TRBV6-5 to TRBJ2-5, with D perhaps matching TRBD1 (5 bases). From germline, CDR1 is MNHEY and CDR2 SVGAGI. The CDR3 has 14 residues. CDR3 sequence: CASSLSTELETQYF. As DNA, the CDR3 is TGTGCCAGCAGTCTTTCGACAGAGTTAGAGACTCAGTACTTC.

This clonotype was seen many times. This rearrangement joins TRBV28 to TRBJ2-7; 9 nucleotides agree with TRBD1. Germline V gene sequence: CDR1 MDHEN, CDR2 SYDVKM. J gave up 5 bases and V 7 bases, and 12 bases lay outside the gene matches. CDR3 length equals 15 residues. The chain's CDR3 is CASKTGTGNYHEQYF. CDR3 coding DNA: TGTGCCAGCAAGACTGGGACAGGGAATTACCACGAGCAGTACTTC.

About this clonotype itself: The germline gene is not matched at one end of the junction; a read error may be the cause. The chain employs TRBV6-6 and TRBJ2-6; D possibly corresponds to TRBD1 (5 bases). CDR1 MNHNY and CDR2 SVGAGI come from the germline V gene (reference sequence). The CDR3 has 17 residues. The CDR3 here is CASSPRATSFGANVLTF. The CDR3 region has the DNA TGTGCGAGCAGCCCCAGGGCTACCAGTTTTGGGGCCAACGTCCTGACTTTC.

Of note for this clonotype: Compared with germline, one end of the junction differs, possibly owing to a read error. The chain is built from TRBV12-3 or TRBV12-4 and TRBJ1-1; D uncertain. The length of the CDR3 is 16 residues. The CDR3 DNA is TGTGCCGGCAGTTTTTCGGGTGGCAGGAGGAACACTGAAGCTTTCTTT. Its protein product is CAGSFSGGRRNTEAFF.